These 26 T cell receptor beta chains came from one sample sequenced in a study of T cell responses to AZD1222 COVID-19 vaccine. Here immunoSEQ multiplex PCR was the method, and the copy in TCRdb shows in-frame clones only, minus some. The sample yields nearly 110,000 clones, roughly 90% seen once. The sample was peripheral blood, taken 28 days after the second AZD1222 dose. These receptors all stem from an adult who received the AZD1222 COVID-19 vaccine.

This clone was seen once. The chain is built from TRBV5-1 and TRBJ2-2, with a tentative D call TRBD1 (5 bases). Germline lookup yields CDR1 SGHRS and CDR2 YFSETQ. The CDR3 loop spans 17 amino acids. The ends were cut back, 0 bases at V and 1 base at J, with 13 bases in the middle. CDR3 region: CASSLASGALNTGELFF. The CDR3 DNA sequence: TGCGCCAGCAGCTTGGCCAGTGGGGCCTTGAACACCGGGGAGCTGTTTTTT. The complete variable domain, with remaining parts taken from reference TRBV5-1 and TRBJ2-2, reads KAGVTQTPRYLIKTRGQQVTLSCSPISGHRSVSWYQQTPGQGLQFLFEYFSETQRNKGNFPGRFSGRQFSNSRSEMNVSTLELGDSALYLCASSLASGALNTGELFFGEGSRLTVL.

The V and J genes are TRBV21-1 and TRBJ2-2. TRBV21-1 counts as a pseudogene. The CDR3 is 14 amino acids. CDR3 DNA: TGTGCCAGCAGCAAAGAAAGGAACACCGGGGAGCTGTTTTTT. The encoded protein is CASSKERNTGELFF.

CDR3 amino acids: CASSQTYNEQFF. CDR3 bases: TGCGCCAGCAGCCAGACCTACAATGAGCAGTTCTTC. V usage is TRBV5-1 and J usage is TRBJ2-1; D is uncertain. The CDR3 is 12 residues long. Trimming took off 4 bases at V and 2 bases at J, with 4 bases between the two ends. Germline lookup yields CDR1 SGHRS and CDR2 YFSETQ.

The gene calls are TRBV5-6 and TRBJ2-7, with D tentatively TRBD1 (6 bases). Germline V CDR1 and CDR2: SGHDT, YYEEEE. The CDR3 covers 14 residues. V lost 1 base to trimming and J lost 4 bases, with 12 bases between them. The CDR3 loop reads CASSLIRGYYEQYF. The DNA of the CDR3 is TGTGCCAGCAGCTTGATCAGGGGCTATTACGAGCAGTACTTC.

This chain joins TRBV6-2 or TRBV6-3 and TRBJ2-1; 11 nucleotides agree with TRBD2. V lost 5 bases, J lost 4 bases, and 4 bases stayed unmatched. The CDR3 spans 15 residues. The germline CDR1 and CDR2 sequences are MNHEY and SVGEGT. The CDR3, as DNA: TGTGCCAGCAGTAAGGGACTAGCGGTTTACAATGAGCAGTTCTTC. This encodes CASSKGLAVYNEQFF.

V usage is TRBV7-3 and J usage is TRBJ2-2; perhaps D is TRBD1 or TRBD2 (6 bases each). The V end was cut by 2 bases, the J end by 6 bases, with 13 bases between. Germline V gene lookup returns CDR1 SGHTA and CDR2 FQGTGA. The CDR3 is 15 residues long. CDR3 in DNA: TGTGCCAGCAGCTTAGTCAAGGGGGAGGCCGGGGAGCTGTTTTTT. Translated, it gives CASSLVKGEAGELFF.

The V and J genes are TRBV29-1 and TRBJ1-2; a weak D match, TRBD1 (6 bases). Germline CDR1 SQVTM, CDR2 ANQGSEA. This CDR3 is built from 14 residues. The ends were cut back, 7 bases at V and 5 bases at J, with 20 bases in the middle. The CDR3 nucleotides are TGCAGCGCCTGGGGGCTTCCGACGAGATATGGCTACACCTTC. Protein: CSAWGLPTRYGYTF.

The J gene is TRBJ2-7, the V gene TRBV7-2; the D is unclear. V was shortened by 4 bases and J by 2 bases, with 12 bases between the two germline ends. This CDR3 has 14 residues. Germline V lookup: CDR1 SGHTA, CDR2 FQGNSA. CDR3 DNA sequence: TGTGCCAGCAGCTCGCGCCGTACCACCTACGAGCAGTACTTC. This gives the protein CASSSRRTTYEQYF.

The chain employs TRBV6-5 and TRBJ1-5, with 7 bases identical to TRBD1. V was clipped by 4 bases and J by 0 bases; unmatched bases: 3. CDR1 is MNHEY and CDR2 is SVGAGI in the germline V gene. The CDR3 is 15 amino acids. The CDR3 protein is CASSLTGNSNQPQHF. As DNA, the CDR3 is TGTGCCAGCAGTTTGACAGGGAATAGCAATCAGCCCCAGCATTTT.

The genes are TRBV21-1 and TRBJ1-5. TRBV21-1 represents a pseudogene. The CDR3 extends over 14 amino acids. CDR3 bases: TGTGCCAGCAGCAAGGGTACTAGCAATCAGCCCCAGCATTTT. As protein: CASSKGTSNQPQHF.

This chain uses TRBV2 with TRBJ2-1, with D hard to call. Germline CDR1 SNHLY, CDR2 FYNNEI. The CDR3 length is 13 residues. Trimming pared 2 bases from V and 0 bases from J, leaving 2 bases between. CDR3 sequence reads: CASSEYSYNEQFF. In nucleotides, the CDR3 is TGTGCCAGCAGTGAATACTCCTACAATGAGCAGTTCTTC.

The J gene is TRBJ2-3, the V gene TRBV6-5; 13 nucleotides line up with TRBD2. The CDR3 covers 15 residues. The V gene end was trimmed by 6 bases and the J gene end by 4 bases; junction bases not matched to a gene: 4. The V gene's germline CDR1 is MNHEY and CDR2 SVGAGI. The CDR3 here is CASRRTSGGPDTQYF. The CDR3 DNA reads as TGTGCCAGCAGACGGACTAGCGGGGGTCCAGATACGCAGTATTTT.

This clone was counted a few times. The chain links TRBV19 to TRBJ1-6; 7 bases match TRBD1. V shed 7 bases, J shed 5 bases, and the junction held 8 bases outside the gene matches. The CDR3 runs 15 residues. The germline gives CDR1 LNHDA, CDR2 SQIVND (reference sequence). The CDR3 DNA sequence: TGTGCCAGTAACAGAGGGGGCCAGGATAATTCACCCCTCCACTTT. Translating gives CASNRGGQDNSPLHF.

V is TRBV9 and J is TRBJ2-1; a weak D match, TRBD1 (6 bases). V lost 2 bases and J 4 bases, leaving 13 bases between the germline ends. Germline CDR1 reads SGDLS; CDR2 reads YYNGEE. CDR3 length: 15 residues. DNA of the CDR3: TGTGCCAGCAGCGTCAGGGGAAGCGAGTACAATGAGCAGTTCTTC. Its protein is CASSVRGSEYNEQFF.

This clone was picked up a small number of times. The chain links TRBV6-2 or TRBV6-3 to TRBJ1-2; perhaps TRBD1 as D (6 bases). Germline V gene sequence: CDR1 MNHEY, CDR2 SVGEGT. The CDR3 has 13 residues. The V end lost 2 bases, the J end lost 4 bases, and 8 bases lay between the germline ends. CDR3 loop: CASSYKDSYGYTF. The CDR3, as DNA: TGTGCCAGCAGTTACAAGGACAGCTATGGCTACACCTTC.

This chain connects TRBV19 to TRBJ1-2; TRBD1 is a possible D gene (5 bases). The germline V gene encodes CDR1 LNHDA and CDR2 SQIVND (reference sequence). The ends were cut back, 7 bases at V and 6 bases at J, with 9 bases in the middle. The CDR3 loop spans 11 amino acids. The CDR3 DNA reads TGTGCCAGTACTGGGACTCATGGCTACACCTTC. This sequence encodes CASTGTHGYTF.

V gene TRBV7-2 combines with J gene TRBJ2-3; no firm D call. V dropped 2 bases and J dropped 6 bases, with 12 bases sitting between them. There are 14 residues in the CDR3. The germline CDR1 and CDR2 sequences are SGHTA and FQGNSA. The CDR3 sequence is CASSLTRWSDTQYF. CDR3 DNA sequence: TGTGCCAGCAGCTTAACCAGGTGGTCGGATACGCAGTATTTT.

The V and J genes are TRBV6-5 and TRBJ1-1; TRBD1 matches 7 bases. CDR1 and CDR2 from the germline V gene are MNHEY and SVGAGI. CDR3 size: 15 residues. J gave up 1 base and V 0 bases, and 2 bases lay outside the gene matches. The CDR3 bases are TGTGCCAGCAGTTACTCGGACAGGCCGAACACTGAAGCTTTCTTT. This encodes CASSYSDRPNTEAFF.

The rearrangement uses TRBV10-2 and TRBJ1-2; weak D call: TRBD1 (6 bases). The V gene's germline CDR1 is WSHSY and CDR2 SAAADI. The CDR3 length is 15 residues. Trimming removed 5 bases at V and 8 bases at J, with 21 bases between. CDR3 coding DNA: TGCGCCAGCAGTACTACCTCAGGGGAGGGTGGCGGCTACACCTTC. This gives the protein CASSTTSGEGGGYTF.

The rearrangement links TRBV20-1 to TRBJ2-4, with D possibly being TRBD1 or TRBD2 (5 bases each). The CDR3 contains 15 residues. Trimming removed 3 bases at V and 1 base at J, with 13 bases between. CDR1 and CDR2 (germline): DFQATT, SNEGSKA (reference sequence). The CDR3 DNA reads as TGCAGTGCTAGTTCGGGGACGCCTGCCAAAAACATTCAGTACTTC. This sequence encodes CSASSGTPAKNIQYF.

The V and J genes are TRBV6-5 and TRBJ1-4; D is ambiguous. This CDR3 region has 14 residues. Trimming stripped 2 bases from V and 0 bases from J, with 4 bases between. Germline CDR1 MNHEY, CDR2 SVGAGI. CDR3 residues: CASSYHATNEKLFF. The CDR3 DNA reads TGTGCCAGCAGTTACCATGCAACTAATGAAAAACTGTTTTTT.

The rearrangement links TRBV4-1 to TRBJ2-2; the D is unclear. V shed 0 bases and J shed 7 bases, with 3 bases lying between them. The CDR3 totals 12 residues. Germline assignment: CDR1 MGHRA and CDR2 YSYEKL. The CDR3 DNA reads TGCGCCAGCAGCCAAGAGCACGGGGAGCTGTTTTTT. Translation gives CASSQEHGELFF.

The chain couples TRBV4-1 to TRBJ1-1; unclear D gene. The CDR3 runs 13 residues. Germline CDR1 MGHRA, CDR2 YSYEKL. Trimming took 0 bases from V and 11 from J, leaving 13 bases between them. CDR3 in amino acids: CASSQERVANAFF. CDR3 bases: TGCGCCAGCAGCCAAGAAAGGGTGGCGAATGCTTTCTTT.

The chain employs TRBV7-8 and TRBJ1-2, with unresolved D. CDR3 length: 11 amino acids. V was cut by 5 bases and J by 8 bases, with 9 bases left in between. Germline CDR1 reads SGHVS; CDR2 reads FQNEAQ. This CDR3 is CASSRTVGYTF. DNA of the CDR3: TGTGCCAGCAGCCGTACGGTGGGCTACACCTTC.

This clone was counted between two and nine times. This chain joins TRBV5-4 and TRBJ2-1; the D gene is possibly TRBD2 (6 bases). This CDR3 has 14 amino acids. V was trimmed by 4 bases and J by 5 bases, leaving 13 bases between them. Germline loops: CDR1 SGHNT, CDR2 YYREEE (reference sequence). CDR3: CASSPSGFDNEQFF. The CDR3, as DNA: TGTGCCAGCAGCCCAAGCGGGTTCGACAATGAGCAGTTCTTC.

A word on this clone: The junction does not match germline at one end; this may be a read error. The chain couples TRBV20-1 to TRBJ2-7; no definite D call. The germline CDR1 and CDR2 sequences are DFQATT and SNEGSKA (reference sequence). The CDR3 is made up of 10 amino acids. In DNA form, the CDR3 reads TGCAGTGCTAGAGATTCGGTCCCCCAGTTC. Its translation: CSARDSVPQF.